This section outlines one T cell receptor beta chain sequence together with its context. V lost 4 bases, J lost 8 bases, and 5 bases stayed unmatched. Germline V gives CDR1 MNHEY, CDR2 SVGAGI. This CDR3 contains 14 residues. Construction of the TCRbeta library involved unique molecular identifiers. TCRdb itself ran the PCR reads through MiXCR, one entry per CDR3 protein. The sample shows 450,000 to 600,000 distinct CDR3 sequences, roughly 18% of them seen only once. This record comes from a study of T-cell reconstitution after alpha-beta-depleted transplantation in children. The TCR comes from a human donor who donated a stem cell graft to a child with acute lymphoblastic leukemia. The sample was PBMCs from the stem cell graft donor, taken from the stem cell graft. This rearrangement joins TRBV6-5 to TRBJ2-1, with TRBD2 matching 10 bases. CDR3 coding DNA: TGTGCCAGCAGTTCCCTAGCGGGAGTACATGAGCAGTTCTTC. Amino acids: CASSSLAGVHEQFF.